The subject of this entry is one TCR beta chain. Antigen: not known. The sample is drawn from a study of post-analysis software for immune sequencing data. Study results and limitations: Normalized Chao1 diversity was significantly lower in multiple sclerosis patients than in controls. Same-batch preparations were strongly co-clustered by F measure. Controls showed lower frequencies than patients for a handful of TRBV segments, and TRBV5-6, TRBV5-1 and TRBV20-1 were among these.

The authors incorporated unique molecular identifiers into the TCR beta cDNA libraries. MiXCR, run by TCRdb on the PCR reads, gives a single entry per CDR3 protein. The data show hundreds of thousands of distinct CDR3 sequences, with 25% to 30% seen just once and 0.55% to 0.65% held by the top ten. The germline CDR1 and CDR2 sequences are MGHRA and YSYEKL. V lost 4 bases and J 12 bases, leaving 23 bases between the germline ends. This CDR3 is built from 15 residues. The chain combines TRBV4-1 with TRBJ2-3, with D possibly TRBD2 on 6 matching bases. Sequencing input: blood. This TCR came from a girl aged 10-17 years with multiple sclerosis. The CDR3 DNA follows: TGCGCCAGCAGCCCCGGGAGTTTGGGTCGACTAGTTCAGTATTTT. It translates to CASSPGSLGRLVQYF.